This record covers a single T cell receptor (beta chain). Its specificity is not known. Vbeta (60) and Jbeta (13) primers were used in the PCR. TCRdb's copy holds only in-frame clones and misses some; the assay was immunoSEQ multiplex PCR. Its listing shows about 72,000 clones. This specimen comes from a study of cytomegalovirus exposure and HLA in healthy donors. The overall study: HLA-typed donors were the source of about 85 million unique TCRs held in an early data release. Of all 400 or so donors who were genotyped, roughly 81% belonged to the Caucasian-associated ancestry cluster.

Findings and caveats of the study: In vitro work confirmed that three CMV-associated chains recognize CMV antigens.

The sequence was collected from a man in his fifties in good health and CMV-seropositive. Sequences were obtained from PBMCs.

CDR3: CSASQGFRTGELFF. For the CDR3, the DNA is TGCAGCGCCTCCCAGGGTTTTCGAACCGGGGAGCTGTTTTTT. The chain has TRBV29-1 and TRBJ2-2; weak D call: TRBD1 (5 bases). In germline, CDR1 is SQVTM, CDR2 ANQGSEA. The CDR3 consists of 14 residues. V lost 7 bases and J lost 5, with 17 bases in between.